The sequence of this TCR beta chain was determined in a study of CD8+CD57+ T cells in acquired aplastic anemia. Study-level background: Mean yield of DNA from sorted CD4+ and CD8+ cells was approximately 3 ug. General study results and limits: Patients had twenty-nine CD8+ CDR3 sequences in common with controls (the shared set).

The CDR3 spans 12 residues. The V gene's germline CDR1 is SGHRS and CDR2 YFSETQ. J was trimmed by 8 bases and V by 4 bases; bases with no gene match: 2. Turning to this clonotype: Its antigen is still unknown.

According to the study, genomic DNA was the template for TCR beta VDJ and CDR3 profiling. TCRdb re-analysed the reads in MiXCR, keeping a single row per CDR3 protein. This table holds some 200,000 distinct CDR3 sequences, roughly 55% found once. The sequence came from a human donor in good health. Material: sorted CD4+, CD8+, or CD8+CD57+ T cells (not recorded which) from PBMCs. The chain is built from TRBV5-1 and TRBJ2-1, with 8 bases identical to TRBD1. The CDR3 coding sequence is TGCGCCAGCAGCCCGGACAGGGATGAGCAGTTCTTC. Translated, it gives CASSPDRDEQFF.